The clone carrying this T cell receptor (beta chain) was seen more than once but under ten times. The sample is drawn from a study of blood T cells in healthy people across ages. V lost 9 bases to trimming and J lost 4 bases; unmatched junction nucleotides: 8. The CDR3 spans 13 residues. Per germline, CDR1 SNHLY and CDR2 FYNNEI. The use of a sample-barcoded 5' primer and a J-beta primer mix characterized a second PCR of roughly 7 to 11 cycles. In TCRdb, the 5' RACE reads were re-called with MiXCR into one record per CDR3 protein. Among roughly 500,000 distinct CDR3 sequences listed, 25% to 30% were seen once.

This rearrangement joins TRBV2 to TRBJ2-5, with TRBD1 matching 7 bases. The sequencing sample was made of blood. This clonotype was obtained from a woman in her sixties or seventies in good health. The CDR3 bases are TGTGCCAGTGACAGGGTTCGTTCAGAGACCCAGTACTTC. It encodes CASDRVRSETQYF.